The 2 T cell receptor beta chains in this list originate from one sample, sequenced in a study of blood T cell repertoires in COVID-19. Sequencing was performed with immunoSEQ multiplex PCR; in TCRdb, only in-frame clones are kept and a portion is missing. Seen here are about 220,000 clones, roughly 80% observed once, and the top ten hold 7.2%. Sequencing used peripheral blood. Receptor source: an older woman with acute or convalescent COVID-19.

The V call is TRBV5-5, the J call TRBJ1-3; D is uncertain. V lost 4 bases, J lost 4 bases, and 12 bases lay in between. There are 14 residues in the CDR3. The germline V gene encodes CDR1 SGHKS and CDR2 YYEKEE (reference sequence). The CDR3 region is CASSLREVGNTIYF. DNA of the CDR3: TGTGCCAGCAGCCTGAGGGAAGTCGGAAACACCATATATTTT.

The chain has TRBV10-2 and TRBJ1-1, with TRBD1 matching over 7 bases. Germline-derived CDR1 and CDR2 are WSHSY and SAAADI. V shed 8 bases and J 4 bases; nucleotides not matched to a gene: 7. This CDR3 is built from 13 residues. CDR3 amino acids: CASGRTGGTEAFF. The CDR3 nucleotides read TGCGCCAGCGGAAGGACAGGAGGCACTGAAGCTTTCTTT.